Presented here are 3 T cell receptor beta chains from one specimen sequenced in a study of blood T cell repertoires in COVID-19. This table comes from immunoSEQ multiplex PCR, and its TCRdb copy is limited to in-frame clones, with some not included. The data contain 150,000 or so clones, 80% of them singletons. The sequencing input was PBMCs or T cells enriched from blood (not recorded which). The receptor source for this set is a man aged 40-55 years who had recovered from COVID-19.

This clone was seen a handful of times. The CDR3: CSVDDSAYEQYF. CDR3 DNA: TGCAGCGTTGATGACAGTGCCTACGAGCAGTACTTC. The chain employs TRBV29-1 and TRBJ2-7, with D possibly matching TRBD1 (5 bases). V dropped 3 bases and J dropped 2 bases, with 8 bases sitting between them. Germline V gene data show CDR1 as SQVTM and CDR2 as ANQGSEA. The CDR3 spans 12 residues.

The chain carries TRBV6-5 and TRBJ1-5; the D gene is possibly TRBD1 (6 bases). V lost 4 bases and J 4 bases, leaving 8 bases between the germline ends. CDR3 size: 13 residues. Germline CDR1 and CDR2: MNHEY and SVGAGI. This CDR3 is CASSLTGNQPQHF. Written as DNA, the CDR3 is TGTGCCAGCAGTTTAACAGGGAATCAGCCCCAGCATTTT.

The chain recombines TRBV7-9 with TRBJ1-2; 11 nucleotides agree with TRBD1. Germline CDR1 and CDR2: SEHNR and FQNEAQ (reference sequence). The CDR3 covers 14 residues. After removal of 5 bases from V and 7 bases from J, the junction contained 6 bases not matched to a gene. CDR3 protein: CASSPRTGGFGYTF. DNA for the CDR3: TGTGCCAGCAGCCCCAGGACAGGGGGCTTTGGCTACACCTTC.